Sequencing of this T cell receptor (beta chain) was carried out in a study of control samples from healthy donors and cancer patients. The method was immunoSEQ multiplex PCR; TCRdb's version includes in-frame clones alone and lacks a portion of them. Of 15,000 to 20,000 clones listed, roughly 91% are singletons. Between the trimmed V and J ends, which lost 4 bases and 3 bases, there was a span of 15 bases. The CDR3 sequence is 15 residues long. Germline V CDR1 and CDR2: MNHEY, SVGAGI. This clone rates as medium-sized (0.01 to 0.1%). The source is a man aged 60-69 years with head and neck cancer. Sequences were obtained from PBMCs. The chain links TRBV6-5 to TRBJ1-2, with a possible D match to TRBD1 (6 bases). The CDR3 DNA reads as TGTGCCAGCAGTTCCCAGGGGCGAGGTGACTATGGCTACACCTTC. Translation: CASSSQGRGDYGYTF.